This TCR beta chain was profiled in a study of blood T cell repertoires in COVID-19. Study details: The cDNA or gDNA used as material had been derived from T cells, B-cell-depleted T cells, or PBMCs.

The data were produced by immunoSEQ multiplex PCR, yet TCRdb's version contains in-frame clones alone and is incomplete. The table includes 200,000 to 250,000 clones, just under 85% detected once. Per germline, CDR1 SEHNR and CDR2 FQNEAQ (reference sequence). V was clipped by 5 bases and J by 11 bases, with 15 bases between them. This CDR3 spans 12 amino acids. The chain recombines TRBV7-9 with TRBJ1-1; D is uncertain. The source is a woman older than 75 with acute or convalescent COVID-19. Sequenced: peripheral blood. The CDR3 DNA sequence: TGTGCCAGCAGCGGAAGCGGGCCACGGGCTTTCTTT. Residues: CASSGSGPRAFF.